This T cell receptor beta chain was sequenced in a study of blood T cell repertoires in COVID-19. Study summary: T cells, B-cell-depleted T cells, or PBMCs provided the cDNA or gDNA that served as material.

Repertoires were generated with immunoSEQ multiplex PCR, while TCRdb's copy carries only in-frame clones and drops some. This table has 150,000 to 200,000 clones, just under 95% appearing once. Per the germline V gene, CDR1 is KGHSH and CDR2 is LQKENI. This CDR3 is 15 amino acids long. The germline V and J ends were trimmed by 2 bases and 2 bases, with 12 bases remaining between them. The count of this clone is one. The sample consisted of peripheral blood. The clonotype originates from a woman aged 45 to 65 with acute or convalescent COVID-19. V and J are TRBV18 and TRBJ1-2, with D hard to call. CDR3 bases: TGTGCCAGCTCACCAATCGGCAGGCCCAACTATGGCTACACCTTC. Its translation is CASSPIGRPNYGYTF.